The source of this T cell receptor (beta chain) is a study of CD8 T cells in ankylosing spondylitis. Quantitative 5'-RACE with molecular barcodes was used to make the TCR beta libraries. MiXCR, run by TCRdb on the 5' RACE reads, gives a single entry per CDR3 protein. The table records about 540,000 distinct CDR3 sequences, about 12% of them present only once. This clonotype was observed a few times. Antigen unknown. CDR3 size: 15 residues. The V segment lost 2 bases and the J segment 6 bases; nucleotides outside the gene matches: 4. Germline V gives CDR1 GTSNPN, CDR2 SVGIG (reference sequence). Study-level findings and limits: Ankylosing spondylitis blood appeared to be characterized by a TCR beta motif of under ten highly homologous variants. In reactive arthritis synovial fluid and blood, some motif variants had been reported before. Reported data indicate significant enrichment of disease-linked clones within matched ankylosing spondylitis synovial fluid. Within peripheral blood, clones linked to disease were CD8+ and relatively rare.

The sample taken for sequencing was blood, either unsorted or a sorted T cell fraction (not recorded which). V gene TRBV30 combines with J gene TRBJ2-1, with 13 bases fitting TRBD2. This receptor was obtained from a male donor with ankylosing spondylitis. The CDR3 spells CAWSRLAGGSNEQFF. The CDR3 coding sequence is TGTGCCTGGAGTAGACTAGCGGGAGGCTCCAATGAGCAGTTCTTC.